Listed below are T cell receptor beta chains from one sample, sequenced in a study of blood T cell repertoires in COVID-19. Clones were sequenced by immunoSEQ multiplex PCR, and TCRdb holds only the in-frame ones, with some missing. This sample has around 76,000 clones, with around 89% found just once. The sequenced sample was peripheral blood. The receptors originated from a man aged 60 to 75 with acute or convalescent COVID-19. Both conserved end residues are part of each CDR3. The order of the fields is D gene, J gene, CDR3 length, clone size, V gene, CDR3 DNA, CDR3 protein. D genes are given only for firm matches. Only some rows state a clone size, as once, few, many or a class for expanded clones.

>TRBD2|TRBJ2-1|16|once|TRBV5-1
TGCGCCAGCAGCTCACACGGGGGGGGCGCATACAATGAGCAGTTCTTC
CASSSHGGGAYNEQFF
>TRBD1|TRBJ1-2|13|.|TRBV5-5
TGTGCCAGCAGATTGACAGGGTCGGATGGCTACACCTTC
CASRLTGSDGYTF
>TRBD2|TRBJ2-7|12|.|TRBV19
TGTGCCAGTTCGACTAGCGGCTACGAGCAGTACTTC
CASSTSGYEQYF
>TRBD1|TRBJ1-2|14|.|TRBV3-1/TRBV3-2
TGTGCCAGCAGCCAAGAGGGGACAGTCTATGGCTACACCTTC
CASSQEGTVYGYTF
>.|TRBJ2-5|13|.|TRBV29-1
TGCAGCGTGGGCTCGACTAGTCAAGAGACCCAGTACTTC
CSVGSTSQETQYF
>TRBD1|TRBJ2-3|18|.|TRBV18
TGTGCCAGCTCACCACTGTCGGGACAGGGTACTAGCACAGATACGCAGTATTTT
CASSPLSGQGTSTDTQYF
>.|TRBJ2-7|15|.|TRBV21-1
TGTGCCAGCAGCAACGAACAGGGGGCGGAATACGAGCAGTACTTC
CASSNEQGAEYEQYF
>.|TRBJ1-1|13|.|TRBV3-1/TRBV3-2
TGTGCCAGCAGTCCCAGTGATAACACTGAAGCTTTCTTT
CASSPSDNTEAFF
>TRBD2|TRBJ2-1|16|.|TRBV5-1
TGCGCCAGCAGCTTGGGTTCTAGCGGCTCCTACAATGAGCAGTTCTTC
CASSLGSSGSYNEQFF
>TRBD2|TRBJ2-3|16|once|TRBV7-9
TGTGCCAGCAGCTATACTAGCGGGGGGGCTACAGATACGCAGTATTTT
CASSYTSGGATDTQYF
>.|TRBJ1-6|15|.|TRBV5-1
TGCGCCAGCAGCTCGGGGGGACCCGGGGGGTCACCCCTCCACTTT
CASSSGGPGGSPLHF
>TRBD2|TRBJ2-3|22|few|TRBV4-1
TGCGCCAGCAGAACCACCCCGCTCCGACTAGCGGGAGGGCCTTCTAGAACAGATACGCAGTATTTT
CASRTTPLRLAGGPSRTDTQYF
>TRBD1|TRBJ1-3|15|.|TRBV19
TGTGCCAGTACCTCGACAGGGGTCTCTGGAAACACCATATATTTT
CASTSTGVSGNTIYF
>TRBD1|TRBJ1-3|14|.|TRBV19
TGTGCCAGTAGTATCCAGGGGGCCCAACGGACCATATATTTT
CASSIQGAQRTIYF
>.|TRBJ1-5|13|.|TRBV28
TGTGCCAGCAGTTTCCAGGGGCGGTGGCCCCAGCATTTT
CASSFQGRWPQHF
>TRBD1|TRBJ2-7|15|.|TRBV11-2
TGTGCCAGCAGCCTGGGGACAGGGAACTCCTACGAGCAGTACTTC
CASSLGTGNSYEQYF
>TRBD1|TRBJ1-2|12|.|TRBV3-1/TRBV3-2
TGTGCCAGCAAAACAGGGGGCACTGGCTACACCTTC
CASKTGGTGYTF
>TRBD2|TRBJ2-3|15|.|TRBV10-3
TGTGCCATCAGTGAGTTAGCGGGAGGACCAGATACGCAGTATTTT
CAISELAGGPDTQYF
>.|TRBJ1-1|16|.|TRBV4-2
TGTGCCAGCAGCCAATCCCCGGGCAGGGGGAACACTGAAGCTTTCTTT
CASSQSPGRGNTEAFF
>TRBD1|TRBJ1-3|15|.|TRBV11-2
TGTGCCAGCAGCATCCGACAGGGGCCTGGAAACACCATATATTTT
CASSIRQGPGNTIYF
>.|TRBJ2-3|14|.|TRBV6-5
TGTGCCAGCAGTTACACGGGGTTTACAGATACGCAGTATTTT
CASSYTGFTDTQYF
>TRBD1|TRBJ1-2|23|few|TRBV5-1
TGCGCCAGCAGCTTGGTGAGTGCACCAAGAGGGGGCTCTCGATCCGGTACTAACTATGGCTACACCTTC
CASSLVSAPRGGSRSGTNYGYTF
>.|TRBJ1-1|18|.|TRBV5-8
TGTGCCAGCAGCTTGGTAAACCGACAGGACACTCGGTACACTGAAGCTTTCTTT
CASSLVNRQDTRYTEAFF
>TRBD2|TRBJ2-1|18|.|TRBV6-4
TGTGCCAGCAGCCTTCACATACTAGCGGGAGTATCATACAATGAGCAGTTCTTC
CASSLHILAGVSYNEQFF
>TRBD1|TRBJ1-5|20|.|TRBV4-2
TGTGCCAGCAGCCAAGCGGGTATGAGGAGGGGGCGGAATGCAAATCAGCCCCAGCATTTT
CASSQAGMRRGRNANQPQHF
>TRBD1|TRBJ2-7|16|.|TRBV7-9
TGTGCCAGCAGCCCTTCCGTCGGGACAGGGGGCTACGAGCAGTACTTC
CASSPSVGTGGYEQYF
>TRBD1|TRBJ2-5|15|.|TRBV6-5
TGTGCCAGCAAGGCGGACAGGGGTTGGCAAGAGACCCAGTACTTC
CASKADRGWQETQYF
>TRBD2|TRBJ2-1|15|.|TRBV30
TGTGCCTGGAGTGCCCGGGGGGGGGCCTACAATGAGCAGTTCTTC
CAWSARGGAYNEQFF
>.|TRBJ2-7|14|.|TRBV7-2
TGTGCCAGCAGCTTAGCTGGGGCCACCTACGAGCAGTACTTC
CASSLAGATYEQYF
>.|TRBJ2-1|12|.|TRBV29-1
TGCAGCGCCCAAGTTGGGGCCCCTTGGCAGTTCTTC
CSAQVGAPWQFF
>TRBD2|TRBJ2-7|15|.|TRBV2
TGTGCCAGCAGTGGGACTAGCGGGAGGCTCCACGAGCAGTACTTC
CASSGTSGRLHEQYF
>.|TRBJ1-6|15|.|TRBV9
TGTGCCAGCACTCGAGGTTGGACCTATAATTCACCCCTCCACTTT
CASTRGWTYNSPLHF
>TRBD2|TRBJ2-1|12|.|TRBV15
TGTGCCACCAGCAGTGGGGGAGGGGAGCAGTTCTTC
CATSSGGGEQFF
>.|TRBJ2-7|12|few|TRBV7-2
TGTGCCAGCAGCTTAGGAGGGGGAGAGCAGTACTTC
CASSLGGGEQYF
>.|TRBJ1-5|14|.|TRBV4-1
TGCGCCAGCAGCCAAGAGGAGGGTGATCAGCCCCAGCATTTT
CASSQEEGDQPQHF
>TRBD2|TRBJ2-1|18|.|TRBV28
TGTGCCAGCAGTTTATTGGGACTAGCGGGGGGGTTCGACAATGAGCAGTTCTTC
CASSLLGLAGGFDNEQFF
>TRBD1|TRBJ1-1|14|.|TRBV5-1
TGCGCCAGCAGCCAAGGGACAGGGGGCACTGAAGCTTTCTTT
CASSQGTGGTEAFF
>.|TRBJ1-2|13|.|TRBV6-6
TGTGCCAGCAGCCCACCAACGGTTGAAGGCTACACCTTC
CASSPPTVEGYTF
>.|TRBJ2-1|13|.|TRBV7-3
TGTGCCAGCGCACGGGAGAGCCTTAATGAGCAGTTCTTC
CASARESLNEQFF
>.|TRBJ2-7|15|.|TRBV5-1
TGCGCCAGCAACCCCACCGTTATGAGCTCCTACGAGCAGTACTTC
CASNPTVMSSYEQYF
>TRBD2|TRBJ2-3|18|.|TRBV4-2
TGTGCCAGCAGCCAAGGGAGGGGCGGGGGGCCAATCACAGATACGCAGTATTTT
CASSQGRGGGPITDTQYF